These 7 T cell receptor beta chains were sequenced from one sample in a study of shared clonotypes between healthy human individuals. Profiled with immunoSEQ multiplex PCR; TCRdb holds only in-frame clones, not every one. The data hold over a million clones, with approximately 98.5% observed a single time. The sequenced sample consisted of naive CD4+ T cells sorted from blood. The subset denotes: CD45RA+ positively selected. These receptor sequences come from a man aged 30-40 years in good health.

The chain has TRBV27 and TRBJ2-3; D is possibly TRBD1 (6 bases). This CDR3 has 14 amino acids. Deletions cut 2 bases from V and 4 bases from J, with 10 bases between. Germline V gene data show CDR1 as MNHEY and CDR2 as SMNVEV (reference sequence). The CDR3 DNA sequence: TGTGCCAGCAGTTTACTCAGGGGTTCAGATACGCAGTATTTT. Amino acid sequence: CASSLLRGSDTQYF.

DNA of the CDR3: TGTGCCAGCAGCTTGTCAGCGGACACAGATACGCAGTATTTT. Translated, it gives CASSLSADTDTQYF. The chain joins TRBV5-4 to TRBJ2-3; possibly TRBD2 for D (5 bases). Germline-derived CDR1 and CDR2 are SGHNT and YYREEE (reference sequence). This CDR3 contains 14 residues. Trimming cost V 1 base and J 2 bases, with 8 bases left between them.

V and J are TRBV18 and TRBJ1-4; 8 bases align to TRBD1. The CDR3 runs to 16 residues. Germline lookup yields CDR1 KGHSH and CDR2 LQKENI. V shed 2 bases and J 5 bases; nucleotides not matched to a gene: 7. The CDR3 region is CASSPTGQEANEKLFF. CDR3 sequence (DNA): TGTGCCAGCTCACCAACGGGACAGGAGGCGAATGAAAAACTGTTTTTT.

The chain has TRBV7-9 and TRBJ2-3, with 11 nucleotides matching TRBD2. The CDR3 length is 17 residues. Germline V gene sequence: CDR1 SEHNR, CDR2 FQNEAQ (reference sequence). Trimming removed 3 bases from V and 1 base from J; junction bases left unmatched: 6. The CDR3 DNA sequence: TGTGCCAGCAGCTTCGCCGGTAGCGGGGGGGGCACAGATACGCAGTATTTT. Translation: CASSFAGSGGGTDTQYF.

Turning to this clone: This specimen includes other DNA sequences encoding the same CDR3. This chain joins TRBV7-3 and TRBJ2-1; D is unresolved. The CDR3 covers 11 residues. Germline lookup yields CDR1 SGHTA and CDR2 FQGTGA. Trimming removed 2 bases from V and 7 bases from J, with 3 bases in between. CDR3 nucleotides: TGTGCCAGCAGCTTAGGGAATGAGCAGTTCTTC. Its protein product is CASSLGNEQFF.

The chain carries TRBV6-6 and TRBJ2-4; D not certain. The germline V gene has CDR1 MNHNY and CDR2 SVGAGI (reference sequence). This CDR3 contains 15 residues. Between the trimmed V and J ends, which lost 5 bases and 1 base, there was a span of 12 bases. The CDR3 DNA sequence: TGTGCCAGCAGTAAAATAGGTGGGGCCAAAAACATTCAGTACTTC. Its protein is CASSKIGGAKNIQYF.

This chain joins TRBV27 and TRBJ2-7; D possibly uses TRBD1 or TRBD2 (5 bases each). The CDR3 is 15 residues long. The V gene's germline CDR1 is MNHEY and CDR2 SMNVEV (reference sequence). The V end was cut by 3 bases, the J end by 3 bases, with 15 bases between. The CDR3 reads CASSLGRGPNYEQYF. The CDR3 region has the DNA TGTGCCAGCAGTTTGGGACGGGGTCCCAACTACGAGCAGTACTTC.